Listed here is a single TCR beta chain. The entry originates in a study of blood T cell repertoires in COVID-19. Produced via immunoSEQ multiplex PCR; TCRdb's table is partial and in-frame only. The sample has around 310,000 clones; about 90% are singletons. Trimming removed 7 bases from V and 0 bases from J; junction bases left unmatched: 16. The germline gives CDR1 SGHTA, CDR2 FQGNSA. CDR3 length: 18 residues. The specimen sequenced was PBMCs or T cells enriched from blood (not recorded which). This receptor was identified in a woman aged 30 to 39 who had recovered from COVID-19. The J gene is TRBJ2-7, the V gene TRBV7-2; 9 nucleotides line up with TRBD1. CDR3: CASTLNVLADRGSYEQYF. For the CDR3, the DNA is TGTGCCAGCACCCTAAACGTTCTTGCGGACAGGGGCTCCTACGAGCAGTACTTC. Variable domain in full (rest from reference TRBV7-2 and TRBJ2-7): GAGVSQSPSNKVTEKGKDVELRCDPISGHTALYWYRQSLGQGLEFLIYFQGNSAPDKSGLPSDRFSAERTGGSVSTLTIQRTQQEDSAVYLCASTLNVLADRGSYEQYFGPGTRLTVT.